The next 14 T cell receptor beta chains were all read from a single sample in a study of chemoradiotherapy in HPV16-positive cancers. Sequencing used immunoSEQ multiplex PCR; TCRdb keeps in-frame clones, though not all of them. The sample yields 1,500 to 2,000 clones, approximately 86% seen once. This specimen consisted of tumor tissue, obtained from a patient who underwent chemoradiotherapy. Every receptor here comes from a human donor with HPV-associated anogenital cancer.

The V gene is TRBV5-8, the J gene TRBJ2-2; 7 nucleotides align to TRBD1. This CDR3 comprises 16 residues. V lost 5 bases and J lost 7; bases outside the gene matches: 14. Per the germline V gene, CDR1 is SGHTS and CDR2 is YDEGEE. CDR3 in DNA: TGTGCCAGCAGTTCCGCCACCACAGGGGCGGTCGGGGAGCTGTTTTTT. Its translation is CASSSATTGAVGELFF.

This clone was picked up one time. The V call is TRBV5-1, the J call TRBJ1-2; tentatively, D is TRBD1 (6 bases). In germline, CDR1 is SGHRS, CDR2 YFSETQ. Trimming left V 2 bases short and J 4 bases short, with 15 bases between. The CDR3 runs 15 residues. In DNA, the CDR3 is TGCGCCAGCAGCTTAGGCCAGGGACAAGGCTATGGCTACACCTTC. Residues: CASSLGQGQGYGYTF. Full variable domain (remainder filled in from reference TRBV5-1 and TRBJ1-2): KAGVTQTPRYLIKTRGQQVTLSCSPISGHRSVSWYQQTPGQGLQFLFEYFSETQRNKGNFPGRFSGRQFSNSRSEMNVSTLELGDSALYLCASSLGQGQGYGYTFGSGTRLTVV.

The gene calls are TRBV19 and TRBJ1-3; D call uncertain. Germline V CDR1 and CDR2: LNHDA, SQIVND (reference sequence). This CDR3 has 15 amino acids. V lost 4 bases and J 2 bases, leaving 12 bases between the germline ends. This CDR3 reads CASSTQRRPGNTIYF. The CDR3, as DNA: TGTGCCAGTAGTACACAGAGGCGGCCTGGAAACACCATATATTTT.

In nucleotides, the CDR3 is TGCGCCAGCAGAATCAGGGATACGGCAACTAATGAAAAACTGTTTTTT. Protein sequence: CASRIRDTATNEKLFF. The V and J genes are TRBV4-1 and TRBJ1-4, with D possibly being TRBD1 (5 bases). The length of the CDR3 is 16 residues. CDR1 MGHRA and CDR2 YSYEKL come from the germline V gene. Trimming removed 6 bases at V and 0 bases at J, with 14 bases between.

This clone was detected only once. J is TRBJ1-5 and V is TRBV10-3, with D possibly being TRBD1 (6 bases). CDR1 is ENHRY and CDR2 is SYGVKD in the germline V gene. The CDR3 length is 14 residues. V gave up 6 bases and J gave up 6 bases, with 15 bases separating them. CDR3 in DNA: TGTGCCATCAGGTCCTCAGGGGAGGGTCAGCCCCAGCATTTT. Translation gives CAIRSSGEGQPQHF.

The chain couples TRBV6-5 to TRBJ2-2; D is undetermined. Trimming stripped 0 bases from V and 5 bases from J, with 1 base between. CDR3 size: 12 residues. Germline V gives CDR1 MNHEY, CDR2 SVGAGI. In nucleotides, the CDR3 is TGTGCCAGCAGTTACTCGACCGGGGAGCTGTTTTTT. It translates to CASSYSTGELFF.

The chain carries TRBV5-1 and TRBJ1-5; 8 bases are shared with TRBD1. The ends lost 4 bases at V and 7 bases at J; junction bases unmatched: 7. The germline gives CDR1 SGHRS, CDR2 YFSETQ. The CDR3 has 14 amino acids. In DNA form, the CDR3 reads TGCGCCAGCAGCCCGGGACAGGAGGAACAGCCCCAGCATTTT. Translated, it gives CASSPGQEEQPQHF.

CDR3: CAIRTKTDYNEQFF. The CDR3 coding sequence is TGTGCCATCAGAACTAAGACTGATTACAATGAGCAGTTCTTC. This chain uses TRBV10-3 with TRBJ2-1; no clear D gene. Germline V gives CDR1 ENHRY, CDR2 SYGVKD. V lost 6 bases and J lost 4, with 13 bases in between. The CDR3 is 14 residues long.

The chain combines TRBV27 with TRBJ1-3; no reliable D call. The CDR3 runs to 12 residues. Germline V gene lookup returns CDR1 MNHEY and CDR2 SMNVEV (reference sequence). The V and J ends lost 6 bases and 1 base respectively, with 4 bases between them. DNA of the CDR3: TGTGCCAGCAGATGGTCTGGAAACACCATATATTTT. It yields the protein CASRWSGNTIYF.

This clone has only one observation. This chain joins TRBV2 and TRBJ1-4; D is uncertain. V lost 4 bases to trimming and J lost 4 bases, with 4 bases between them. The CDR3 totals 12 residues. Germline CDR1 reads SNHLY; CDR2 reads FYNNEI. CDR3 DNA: TGTGCCAGCAGTGGAGTTAATGAAAAACTGTTTTTT. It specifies CASSGVNEKLFF.

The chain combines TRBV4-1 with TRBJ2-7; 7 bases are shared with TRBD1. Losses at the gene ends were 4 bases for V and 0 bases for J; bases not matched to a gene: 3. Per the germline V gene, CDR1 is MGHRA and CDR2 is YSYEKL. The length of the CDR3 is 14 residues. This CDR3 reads CASSPRDSSYEQYF. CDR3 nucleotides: TGCGCCAGCAGCCCTCGGGACAGCTCCTACGAGCAGTACTTC.

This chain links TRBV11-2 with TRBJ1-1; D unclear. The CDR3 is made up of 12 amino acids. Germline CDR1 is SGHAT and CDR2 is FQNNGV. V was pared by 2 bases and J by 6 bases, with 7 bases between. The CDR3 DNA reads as TGTGCCAGCAGCTTATCGAGCCCTGAAGCTTTCTTT. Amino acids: CASSLSSPEAFF.

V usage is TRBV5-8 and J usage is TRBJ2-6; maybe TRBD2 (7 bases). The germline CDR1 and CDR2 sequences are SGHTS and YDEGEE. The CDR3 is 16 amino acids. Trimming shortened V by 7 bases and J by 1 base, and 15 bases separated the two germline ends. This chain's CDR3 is CASSRGGGSGANVLTF. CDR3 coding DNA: TGTGCCAGCTCCCGGGGAGGGGGTTCTGGGGCCAACGTCCTGACTTTC.

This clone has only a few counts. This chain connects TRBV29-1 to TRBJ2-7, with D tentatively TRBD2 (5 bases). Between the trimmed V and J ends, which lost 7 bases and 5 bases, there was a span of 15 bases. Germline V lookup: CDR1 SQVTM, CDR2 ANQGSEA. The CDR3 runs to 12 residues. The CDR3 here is CSGGAGGDEQYF. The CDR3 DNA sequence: TGCAGCGGCGGTGCGGGTGGCGACGAGCAGTACTTC.